These 24 T cell receptor beta chains were sequenced from one sample in a study of Ad26.COV2.S vaccination and SARS-CoV-2 variants. Indicated treatment: 15 to 20 received Ad26.COV2.S at low or high dose, single or two shots; five or six received placebo; per-sample allocation not given. Day 63 following the first vaccine or placebo injection was when the samples were taken. Libraries were prepared by immunoSEQ multiplex PCR; TCRdb keeps only in-frame clonotypes and omits some of them. Of 300,000 to 400,000 clones detected, 87% appear once; the ten largest clones hold about 3.4%. The source material was peripheral blood, sampled in a trial of Ad26.COV2.S vaccine versus placebo. The receptors stem from a person aged 18 to 59 who received the Ad26.COV2.S COVID-19 vaccine or a placebo.

This clone occurred once. This chain joins TRBV7-2 and TRBJ1-1; TRBD1 matches 10 bases. Germline CDR1 SGHTA, CDR2 FQGNSA. The CDR3 spans 15 residues. J lost 6 bases, V lost 3 bases, and 7 bases had no gene match. CDR3 sequence (DNA): TGTGCCAGCAGCTTTCGGGACAGGGGAGGCGCTGAAGCTTTCTTT. Amino acid sequence: CASSFRDRGGAEAFF.

The V call is TRBV30, the J call TRBJ1-5, with TRBD1 identical over 9 bases. Trimming took 0 bases from V and 6 from J; bases not matched to a gene: 3. The CDR3 covers 14 residues. Per the germline V gene, CDR1 is GTSNPN and CDR2 is SVGIG (reference sequence). CDR3 nucleotides: TGTGCCTGGAGTGTAGGGACAGGGAGTCAGCCCCAGCATTTT. Translation gives CAWSVGTGSQPQHF.

This chain links TRBV27 with TRBJ1-6, with 10 positions matching TRBD1. V lost 5 bases and J lost 10; bases outside the gene matches: 5. This CDR3 has 14 residues. The germline V gene has CDR1 MNHEY and CDR2 SMNVEV (reference sequence). The CDR3 protein is CASSVDRGKSPLHF. Here the CDR3 DNA reads TGTGCCAGCAGTGTGGACAGGGGGAAGTCACCCCTCCACTTT.

The chain links TRBV6-4 to TRBJ1-5; D is unclear. Germline assignment: CDR1 MRHNA and CDR2 SNTAGT. This CDR3 spans 14 amino acids. Trimming removed 6 bases at V and 2 bases at J, with 11 bases between. As DNA, the CDR3 is TGTGCCAGCAGCGCCTCGTTCGGCAATCAGCCCCAGCATTTT. Protein product: CASSASFGNQPQHF.

The rearrangement links TRBV5-5 to TRBJ1-1; D uncertain. The CDR3 is made up of 15 amino acids. The germline gives CDR1 SGHKS, CDR2 YYEKEE (reference sequence). V was trimmed by 4 bases and J by 1 base, leaving 14 bases between them. CDR3 nucleotide sequence: TGTGCCAGCAGCCCCTACGGGGAGTGGAACACTGAAGCTTTCTTT. Translated, it gives CASSPYGEWNTEAFF. The whole variable domain, filled in from reference TRBV5-5 and TRBJ1-1, reads DAGVTQSPTHLIKTRGQQVTLRCSPISGHKSVSWYQQVLGQGPQFIFQYYEKEERGRGNFPDRFSARQFPNYSSELNVNALLLGDSALYLCASSPYGEWNTEAFFGQGTRLTVV.

This clone appeared a single time. The chain couples TRBV6-4 to TRBJ1-2; no clear D. The germline CDR1 and CDR2 sequences are MRHNA and SNTAGT. The CDR3 length is 13 residues. V lost 2 bases and J lost 2, with 6 bases in between. In DNA, the CDR3 is TGTGCCAGCAGTGACCCACCGAACTATGGCTACACCTTC. Its translation: CASSDPPNYGYTF.

This clone appeared once. This chain connects TRBV5-6 to TRBJ1-2; no clear D. The CDR3 loop spans 15 amino acids. Germline V lookup: CDR1 SGHDT, CDR2 YYEEEE. Trimming pared 0 bases from V and 1 base from J, leaving 10 bases between. In DNA, the CDR3 is TGTGCCAGCAGCTTGGCCACACTCGTTAACTATGGCTACACCTTC. It translates to CASSLATLVNYGYTF.

This clone occurred once. This chain connects TRBV4-2 to TRBJ1-1; 11 bases are a match to TRBD1. The germline CDR1 and CDR2 sequences are LGHNA and YNFKEQ. V shed 4 bases and J 1 base; nucleotides not matched to a gene: 8. This CDR3 is built from 17 residues. The CDR3: CASSPGTGGWQNTEAFF. Written as DNA, the CDR3 is TGTGCCAGCAGCCCTGGGACAGGGGGTTGGCAGAACACTGAAGCTTTCTTT.

The rearrangement uses TRBV6-5 and TRBJ1-1; the D is unclear. The germline gives CDR1 MNHEY, CDR2 SVGAGI. The V end was cut by 7 bases, the J end by 2 bases, with 14 bases between. CDR3 length: 14 amino acids. The CDR3 DNA follows: TGTGCCAGCAACAACCGAGCCGGAAACACTGAAGCTTTCTTT. It yields the protein CASNNRAGNTEAFF.

This clone was counted once. This rearrangement joins TRBV4-3 to TRBJ2-7; 7 bases agree with TRBD1. CDR1 and CDR2 from the germline V gene are LGHNA and YSLEER. CDR3 length equals 13 residues. Trimming took 5 bases from V and 3 from J; bases not matched to a gene: 4. CDR3 sequence (DNA): TGCGCCAGCAGCGTAGGGACAGTCTACGAGCAGTACTTC. It specifies CASSVGTVYEQYF.

DNA of the CDR3: TGTGCCAGTAGGAGCGGACAGGGGGCGATCGGGGAGCTGTTTTTT. It yields the protein CASRSGQGAIGELFF. The chain uses TRBV19 and TRBJ2-2; TRBD1 matches 11 bases. After removal of 6 bases from V and 7 bases from J, the junction contained 7 bases not matched to a gene. Germline V lookup: CDR1 LNHDA, CDR2 SQIVND (reference sequence). The CDR3 sequence is 15 residues long.

The chain carries TRBV3-1 (or the pseudogene TRBV3-2) and TRBJ2-2; tentatively, D is TRBD1 (6 bases). The CDR3 loop spans 15 amino acids. Trimming cost V 3 bases and J 2 bases, with 10 bases left between them. Germline assignment: CDR1 LGHDT and CDR2 YNNKEL (reference sequence). The CDR3, as DNA: TGTGCCAGCAGCCATTGGGACACCAACACCGGGGAGCTGTTTTTT. Its protein is CASSHWDTNTGELFF.

The gene calls are TRBV5-1 and TRBJ2-3, with D maybe TRBD1 (5 bases). Germline assignment: CDR1 SGHRS and CDR2 YFSETQ. CDR3 length equals 15 residues. V lost 0 bases to trimming and J lost 5 bases, with 13 bases between them. The CDR3 is CASSLAGYGLDTQYF. The CDR3, as DNA: TGCGCCAGCAGCTTGGCAGGGTACGGGTTAGATACGCAGTATTTT.

V gene TRBV3-1 (or the pseudogene TRBV3-2) combines with J gene TRBJ2-5; D is possibly TRBD2 (6 bases). Trimming shortened V by 1 base and J by 9 bases, and 9 bases separated the two germline ends. Germline V lookup: CDR1 LGHDT, CDR2 YNNKEL (reference sequence). This CDR3 region has 12 residues. CDR3 DNA sequence: TGTGCCAGCAGCCAAGGCGGGATGGCCCAGTACTTC. Protein: CASSQGGMAQYF.

The chain uses TRBV3-1 (or the pseudogene TRBV3-2) and TRBJ2-2; D is ambiguous. V was trimmed by 2 bases and J by 5 bases, leaving 9 bases between them. CDR1 and CDR2 from the germline V gene are LGHDT and YNNKEL (reference sequence). The CDR3 covers 14 residues. The DNA for the CDR3 is TGTGCCAGCAGCCAATCCCCTGCTACCGGGGAGCTGTTTTTT. It codes for CASSQSPATGELFF.

The CDR3 here is CAIRSHSGGSSYNEQFF. CDR3 nucleotides: TGTGCCATCAGAAGCCATAGCGGGGGTAGCTCCTACAATGAGCAGTTCTTC. J is TRBJ2-1 and V is TRBV10-3, with 9 bases fitting TRBD2. V trimming: 6 bases; J trimming: 0 bases; junction bases outside the gene matches: 9. Germline V gives CDR1 ENHRY, CDR2 SYGVKD. CDR3 size: 17 residues.

This chain connects TRBV6-1 to TRBJ1-1; TRBD1 agrees at 7 bases. The CDR3 runs to 15 residues. J gave up 4 bases and V 1 base, and 6 bases lay outside the gene matches. Germline CDR1 and CDR2: MNHNS and SASEGT. CDR3 bases: TGTGCCAGCAGTGAAGGGCCAGGGGGTTTCACTGAAGCTTTCTTT. Amino acid sequence: CASSEGPGGFTEAFF.

Of note for this clone: Other DNA sequences in the sample encode the same CDR3. The chain has TRBV20-1 and TRBJ1-2, with D uncertain. V gave up 3 bases and J gave up 6 bases, with 8 bases separating them. This CDR3 is built from 11 residues. Germline V gives CDR1 DFQATT, CDR2 SNEGSKA (reference sequence). CDR3 protein: CSARWGDGYTF. Written as DNA, the CDR3 is TGCAGTGCTAGGTGGGGAGATGGCTACACCTTC.

This clone was counted only a few times. The V gene is TRBV7-6, the J gene TRBJ1-5; D is unresolved. CDR1 and CDR2 (germline): SGHVS, FNYEAQ. Deletions cut 5 bases from V and 3 bases from J, with 14 bases between. The CDR3 consists of 15 residues. This CDR3 is CASSPDGRINQPQHF. The CDR3 nucleotides read TGTGCCAGCAGCCCAGACGGACGGATCAATCAGCCCCAGCATTTT.

The gene calls are TRBV6-4 and TRBJ2-1; 13 bases map to TRBD2. The CDR3 length is 17 residues. V was clipped by 0 bases and J by 4 bases; unmatched bases: 3. The germline V gene has CDR1 MRHNA and CDR2 SNTAGT. CDR3 protein: CASSDSATSGGYNEQFF. DNA for the CDR3: TGTGCCAGCAGTGACTCTGCGACTAGCGGGGGGTACAATGAGCAGTTCTTC.

The rearrangement links TRBV19 to TRBJ1-5; D unresolved. V dropped 7 bases and J dropped 0 bases, with 7 bases sitting between them. Germline V gene data show CDR1 as LNHDA and CDR2 as SQIVND (reference sequence). This CDR3 has 13 amino acids. The CDR3 loop reads CASTVASNQPQHF. The CDR3 bases are TGTGCCAGTACAGTTGCTAGCAATCAGCCCCAGCATTTT. Looking up the rest from reference TRBV19 and TRBJ1-5 gives the full variable domain: DGGITQSPKYLFRKEGQNVTLSCEQNLNHDAMYWYRQDPGQGLRLIYYSQIVNDFQKGDIAEGYSVSREKKESFPLTVTSAQKNPTAFYLCASTVASNQPQHFGDGTRLSIL.

This chain uses TRBV5-6 with TRBJ1-5, with 8 bases fitting TRBD1. CDR1 and CDR2 (germline): SGHDT, YYEEEE. V dropped 3 bases and J dropped 6; count of bases not matched to a gene: 5. The CDR3 contains 14 residues. CDR3 sequence: CASSSAGGRQPQHF. CDR3 bases: TGTGCCAGCAGCTCAGCAGGGGGCCGTCAGCCCCAGCATTTT.

This chain links TRBV19 with TRBJ1-1, with TRBD1 as a possible D gene (5 bases). The V gene lost 4 bases and the J gene lost 2 bases, with 14 bases spanning the gap. Germline CDR1 and CDR2: LNHDA and SQIVND (reference sequence). This CDR3 is 15 amino acids long. CDR3 residues: CASSTPSRGNTEAFF. CDR3 sequence (DNA): TGTGCCAGTAGTACCCCGAGTAGGGGTAACACTGAAGCTTTCTTT.

This chain connects TRBV12-3 or TRBV12-4 to TRBJ1-2; a possible D gene is TRBD1 (6 bases). The CDR3 has 12 residues. Trimming took 2 bases from V and 6 from J, leaving 7 bases between them. CDR3 DNA sequence: TGTGCCAGCAGTTTACCAGGGGATGGCTACACCTTC. Protein: CASSLPGDGYTF.